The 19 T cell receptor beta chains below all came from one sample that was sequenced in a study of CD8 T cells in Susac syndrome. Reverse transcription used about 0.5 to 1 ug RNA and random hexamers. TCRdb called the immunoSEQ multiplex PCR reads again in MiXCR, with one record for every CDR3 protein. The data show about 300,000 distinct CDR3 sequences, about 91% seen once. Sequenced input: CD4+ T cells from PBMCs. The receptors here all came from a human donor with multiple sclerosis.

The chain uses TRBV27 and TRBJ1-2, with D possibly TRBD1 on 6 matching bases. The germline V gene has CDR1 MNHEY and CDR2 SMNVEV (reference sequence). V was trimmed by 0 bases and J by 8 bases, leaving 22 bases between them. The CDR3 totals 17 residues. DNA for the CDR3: TGTGCCAGCAGTTTATCGTCTGGGGGCAGGGCGCGGAAGGGCTACACCTTC. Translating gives CASSLSSGGRARKGYTF.

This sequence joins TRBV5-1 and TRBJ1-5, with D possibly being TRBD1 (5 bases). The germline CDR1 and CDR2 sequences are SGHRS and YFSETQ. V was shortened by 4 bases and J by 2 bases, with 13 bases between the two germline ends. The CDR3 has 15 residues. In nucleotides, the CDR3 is TGCGCCAGCAGCCAGGGAGGGACGGGCAATCAGCCCCAGCATTTT. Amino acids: CASSQGGTGNQPQHF.

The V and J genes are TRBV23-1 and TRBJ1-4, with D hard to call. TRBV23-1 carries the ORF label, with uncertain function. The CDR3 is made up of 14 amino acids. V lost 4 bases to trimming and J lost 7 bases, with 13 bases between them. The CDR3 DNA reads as TGCGCCAGCAGTCCCCGAGGAGAACGTGAAAAACTGTTTTTT. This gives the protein CASSPRGEREKLFF.

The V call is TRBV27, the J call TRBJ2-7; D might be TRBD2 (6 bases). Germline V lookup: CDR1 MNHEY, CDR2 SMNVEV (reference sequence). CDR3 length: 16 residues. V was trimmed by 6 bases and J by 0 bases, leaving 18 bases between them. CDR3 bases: TGTGCCAGCAGCCGACGCCCCGTCGGGAGCTCCTACGAGCAGTACTTC. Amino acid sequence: CASSRRPVGSSYEQYF.

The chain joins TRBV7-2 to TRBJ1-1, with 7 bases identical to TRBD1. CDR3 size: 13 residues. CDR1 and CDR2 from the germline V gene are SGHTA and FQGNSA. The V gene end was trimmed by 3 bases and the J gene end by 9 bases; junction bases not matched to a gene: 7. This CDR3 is CASSFTGEGKAFF. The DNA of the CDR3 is TGTGCCAGCAGCTTCACAGGGGAAGGGAAAGCTTTCTTT.

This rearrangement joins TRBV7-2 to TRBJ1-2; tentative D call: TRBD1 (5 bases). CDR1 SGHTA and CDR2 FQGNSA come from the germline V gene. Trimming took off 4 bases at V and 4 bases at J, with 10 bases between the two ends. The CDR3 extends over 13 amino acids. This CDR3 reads CASSSGGTYGYTF. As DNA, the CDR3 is TGTGCCAGCAGCTCCGGAGGGACCTATGGCTACACCTTC.

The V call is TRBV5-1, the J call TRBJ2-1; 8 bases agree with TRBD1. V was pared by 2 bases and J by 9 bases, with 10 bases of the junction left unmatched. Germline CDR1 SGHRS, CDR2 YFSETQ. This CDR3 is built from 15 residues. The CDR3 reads CASSLRTGSGGEQFF. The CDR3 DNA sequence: TGCGCCAGCAGCTTAAGGACAGGGTCAGGGGGTGAGCAGTTCTTC. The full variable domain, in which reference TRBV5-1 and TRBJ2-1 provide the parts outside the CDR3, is KAGVTQTPRYLIKTRGQQVTLSCSPISGHRSVSWYQQTPGQGLQFLFEYFSETQRNKGNFPGRFSGRQFSNSRSEMNVSTLELGDSALYLCASSLRTGSGGEQFFGPGTRLTVL.

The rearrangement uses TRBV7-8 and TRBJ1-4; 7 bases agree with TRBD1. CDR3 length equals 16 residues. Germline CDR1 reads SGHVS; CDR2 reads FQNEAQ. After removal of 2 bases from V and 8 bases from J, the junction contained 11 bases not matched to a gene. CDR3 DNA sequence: TGTGCCAGCAGCTTATATTCGCGACAGGGAAAAGAAAAACTGTTTTTT. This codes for CASSLYSRQGKEKLFF.

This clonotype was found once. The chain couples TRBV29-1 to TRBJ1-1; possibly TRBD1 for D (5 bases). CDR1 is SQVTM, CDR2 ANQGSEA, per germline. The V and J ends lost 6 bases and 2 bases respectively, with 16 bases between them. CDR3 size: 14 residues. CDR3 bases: TGCAGCGTGTCTTGGACCGGGACCAACACTGAAGCTTTCTTT. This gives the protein CSVSWTGTNTEAFF.

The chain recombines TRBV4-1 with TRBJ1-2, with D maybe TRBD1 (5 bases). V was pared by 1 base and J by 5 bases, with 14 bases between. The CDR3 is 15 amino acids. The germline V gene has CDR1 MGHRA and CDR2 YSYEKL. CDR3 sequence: CASSQGPGRRYGYTF. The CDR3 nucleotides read TGCGCCAGCAGCCAAGGGCCAGGGAGGAGGTATGGCTACACCTTC.

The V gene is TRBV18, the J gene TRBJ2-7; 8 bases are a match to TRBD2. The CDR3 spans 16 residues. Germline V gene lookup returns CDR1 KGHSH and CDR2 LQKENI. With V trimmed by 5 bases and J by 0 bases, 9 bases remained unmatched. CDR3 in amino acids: CASSNREGLPSYEQYF. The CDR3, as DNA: TGTGCCAGCTCAAATCGGGAGGGCCTGCCCTCCTACGAGCAGTACTTC.

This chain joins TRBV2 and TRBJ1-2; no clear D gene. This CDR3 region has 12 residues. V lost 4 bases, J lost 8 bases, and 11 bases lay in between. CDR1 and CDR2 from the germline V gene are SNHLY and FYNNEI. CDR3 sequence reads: CASSGGFGGYTF. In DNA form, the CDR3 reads TGTGCCAGCAGTGGAGGGTTTGGCGGCTACACCTTC.

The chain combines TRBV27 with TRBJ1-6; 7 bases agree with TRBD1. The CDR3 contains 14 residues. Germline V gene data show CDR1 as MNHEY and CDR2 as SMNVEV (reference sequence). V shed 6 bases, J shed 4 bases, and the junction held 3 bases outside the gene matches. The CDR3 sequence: CASSTGQYNSPLHF. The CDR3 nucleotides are TGTGCCAGCAGCACGGGACAGTATAATTCACCCCTCCACTTT.

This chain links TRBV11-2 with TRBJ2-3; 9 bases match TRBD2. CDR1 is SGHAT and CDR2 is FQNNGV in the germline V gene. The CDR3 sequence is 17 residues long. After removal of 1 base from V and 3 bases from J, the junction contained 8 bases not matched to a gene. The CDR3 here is CASSLGASAGGTDTQYF. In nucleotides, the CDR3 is TGTGCCAGCAGCTTAGGAGCTAGCGCGGGGGGGACAGATACGCAGTATTTT.

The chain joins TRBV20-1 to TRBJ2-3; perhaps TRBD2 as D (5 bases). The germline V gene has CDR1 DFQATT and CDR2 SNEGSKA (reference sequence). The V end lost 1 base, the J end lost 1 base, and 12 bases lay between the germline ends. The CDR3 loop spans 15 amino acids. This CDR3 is CSARGGSSGTDTQYF. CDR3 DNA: TGCAGTGCTAGAGGTGGGAGCTCGGGCACAGATACGCAGTATTTT.

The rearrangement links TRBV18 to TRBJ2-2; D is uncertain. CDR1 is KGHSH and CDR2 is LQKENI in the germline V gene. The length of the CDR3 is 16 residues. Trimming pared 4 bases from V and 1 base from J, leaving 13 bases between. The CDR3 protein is CASSLGTTRNTGELFF. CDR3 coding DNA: TGTGCCAGCTCACTGGGTACAACCAGGAACACCGGGGAGCTGTTTTTT.

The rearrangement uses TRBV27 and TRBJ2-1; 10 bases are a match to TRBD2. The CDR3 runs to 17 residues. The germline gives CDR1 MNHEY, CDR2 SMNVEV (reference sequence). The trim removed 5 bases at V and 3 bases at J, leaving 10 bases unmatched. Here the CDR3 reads CASSQTASGGYYNEQFF. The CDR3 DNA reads TGTGCCAGCAGTCAAACGGCTAGCGGGGGCTACTACAATGAGCAGTTCTTC.

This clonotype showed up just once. The CDR3 nucleotides read TGCAGTGCTAGAGGTTTGGGGACAGGCCCAATCAACTATGGCTACACCTTC. It yields the protein CSARGLGTGPINYGYTF. The chain links TRBV20-1 to TRBJ1-2; 8 bases align to TRBD1. The CDR3 length is 17 residues. Germline V gene lookup returns CDR1 DFQATT and CDR2 SNEGSKA (reference sequence). The V segment lost 1 base and the J segment 2 bases; nucleotides outside the gene matches: 12.

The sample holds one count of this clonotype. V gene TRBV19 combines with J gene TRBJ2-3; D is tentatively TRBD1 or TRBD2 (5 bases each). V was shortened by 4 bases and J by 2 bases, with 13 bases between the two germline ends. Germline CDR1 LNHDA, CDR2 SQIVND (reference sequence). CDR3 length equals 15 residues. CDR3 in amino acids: CASSRGYGSTDTQYF. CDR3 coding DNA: TGTGCCAGTAGTAGGGGGTACGGATCCACAGATACGCAGTATTTT. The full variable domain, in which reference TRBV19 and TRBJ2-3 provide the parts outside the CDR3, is DGGITQSPKYLFRKEGQNVTLSCEQNLNHDAMYWYRQDPGQGLRLIYYSQIVNDFQKGDIAEGYSVSREKKESFPLTVTSAQKNPTAFYLCASSRGYGSTDTQYFGPGTRLTVL.